This passage covers 29 T cell receptor beta chains from one sample sequenced in a study of T cell responses to AZD1222 COVID-19 vaccine. Measured with immunoSEQ multiplex PCR; TCRdb has only the in-frame clones, and not every one. The sample lists 45,000 to 65,000 clones; approximately 89% were seen once. This material consisted of peripheral blood, taken on day 0 of AZD1222 vaccination. These receptors were obtained from an adult in good health.

In DNA, the CDR3 is TGTGCCAGCAGTTTGGGGCCGGTCTATGGCTACACCTTC. Amino acid sequence: CASSLGPVYGYTF. The chain couples TRBV25-1 to TRBJ1-2; tentatively, D is TRBD1 (5 bases). Trimming removed 5 bases at V and 4 bases at J, with 11 bases between. Germline lookup yields CDR1 MGHDK and CDR2 SYGVNS. The CDR3 length is 13 residues.

V and J are TRBV24-1 and TRBJ2-5; 14 bases are a match to TRBD2. The CDR3 contains 17 residues. J gave up 3 bases and V 4 bases, and 6 bases lay outside the gene matches. The germline V gene has CDR1 KGHDR and CDR2 SFDVKD. The CDR3 here is CATSEQKGLAGEETQYF. CDR3 coding DNA: TGTGCCACCAGTGAACAAAAGGGACTAGCGGGAGAAGAGACCCAGTACTTC.

The V and J genes are TRBV7-3 and TRBJ1-2; tentatively, D is TRBD1 (5 bases). The CDR3 contains 11 residues. Trimming took 4 bases from V and 8 from J, leaving 8 bases between them. From germline, CDR1 is SGHTA and CDR2 FQGTGA. The CDR3 nucleotides read TGTGCCAGCAGCTCCGGGGCGGGCTACACCTTC. Translation gives CASSSGAGYTF.

The chain recombines TRBV29-1 with TRBJ1-4, with 8 bases lining up with TRBD1. Germline V CDR1 and CDR2: SQVTM, ANQGSEA. The CDR3 has 14 amino acids. After removal of 7 bases from V and 5 bases from J, the junction contained 9 bases not matched to a gene. The CDR3 loop reads CSAASGTGNEKLFF. For the CDR3, the DNA is TGCAGCGCCGCTTCCGGGACAGGCAATGAAAAACTGTTTTTT. The full variable domain, its missing parts supplied by reference TRBV29-1 and TRBJ1-4, is SAVISQKPSRDICQRGTSLTIQCQVDSQVTMMFWYRQQPGQSLTLIATANQGSEATYESGFVIDKFPISRPNLTFSTLTVSNMSPEDSSIYLCSAASGTGNEKLFFGSGTQLSVL.

The V gene is TRBV5-6, the J gene TRBJ2-1; 8 nucleotides align to TRBD2. Germline-derived CDR1 and CDR2 are SGHDT and YYEEEE. V lost 3 bases and J lost 7; bases outside the gene matches: 9. This CDR3 comprises 15 residues. In DNA form, the CDR3 reads TGTGCCAGCAGCTCCCACGGGACTAGTCGGAATGAGCAGTTCTTC. It codes for CASSSHGTSRNEQFF.

The chain recombines TRBV7-8 with TRBJ1-2, with D unresolved. V gave up 5 bases and J gave up 7 bases, with 11 bases separating them. The CDR3 loop spans 12 amino acids. Germline CDR1 is SGHVS and CDR2 is FQNEAQ. The CDR3 DNA is TGTGCCAGCAGCCGGAGAGACCTTGGCTACACCTTC. It is translated as CASSRRDLGYTF.

This chain joins TRBV6-2 or TRBV6-3 and TRBJ2-1; 8 bases are a match to TRBD2. The CDR3 totals 16 residues. Germline V gives CDR1 MNHEY, CDR2 SVGEGT. The ends lost 6 bases at V and 4 bases at J; junction bases unmatched: 11. CDR3 in amino acids: CASSDAGLGPYNEQFF. The DNA for the CDR3 is TGTGCCAGCAGCGACGCGGGACTAGGGCCTTACAATGAGCAGTTCTTC.

The V gene is TRBV5-5, the J gene TRBJ1-5; tentative D call: TRBD1 (6 bases). The CDR3 extends over 15 amino acids. V was cut by 0 bases and J by 5 bases, with 12 bases left in between. Germline V CDR1 and CDR2: SGHKS, YYEKEE (reference sequence). The CDR3 nucleotides are TGTGCCAGCAGCTTGGGGGGACAACCGGATCAGCCCCAGCATTTT. Translating it yields CASSLGGQPDQPQHF.

The rearrangement links TRBV7-2 to TRBJ2-5, with no clear D. Germline lookup yields CDR1 SGHTA and CDR2 FQGNSA. CDR3 length equals 13 residues. Trimming shortened V by 7 bases and J by 2 bases, and 11 bases separated the two germline ends. The chain's CDR3 is CASTSFRQETQYF. The CDR3 DNA reads TGTGCCAGCACCTCCTTTCGGCAAGAGACCCAGTACTTC. Combining the CDR3 with reference TRBV7-2 and TRBJ2-5 gives the whole variable domain GAGVSQSPSNKVTEKGKDVELRCDPISGHTALYWYRQSLGQGLEFLIYFQGNSAPDKSGLPSDRFSAERTGGSVSTLTIQRTQQEDSAVYLCASTSFRQETQYFGPGTRLLVL.

The chain recombines TRBV5-4 with TRBJ1-1; TRBD1 agrees at 10 bases. CDR3 size: 16 residues. The germline V gene has CDR1 SGHNT and CDR2 YYREEE (reference sequence). The ends lost 3 bases at V and 6 bases at J; junction bases unmatched: 11. CDR3: CASSWEAGQGVSEAFF. CDR3 coding DNA: TGTGCCAGCAGCTGGGAGGCCGGACAGGGGGTATCTGAAGCTTTCTTT. Full variable domain (remainder filled in from reference TRBV5-4 and TRBJ1-1): ETGVTQSPTHLIKTRGQQVTLRCSSQSGHNTVSWYQQALGQGPQFIFQYYREEENGRGNFPPRFSGLQFPNYSSELNVNALELDDSALYLCASSWEAGQGVSEAFFGQGTRLTVV.

The V and J genes are TRBV10-3 and TRBJ1-1, with D tentatively TRBD1 (6 bases). The CDR3 spans 16 residues. CDR1 is ENHRY, CDR2 SYGVKD, per germline. The germline V and J ends were trimmed by 0 bases and 1 base, with 12 bases remaining between them. The CDR3 sequence is CAISESGGRANTEAFF. The CDR3 region has the DNA TGTGCCATCAGTGAGTCGGGGGGGCGGGCGAACACTGAAGCTTTCTTT.

This chain uses TRBV2 with TRBJ2-2, with D possibly TRBD2 on 5 matching bases. V was cut by 4 bases and J by 4 bases, with 13 bases left in between. The CDR3 loop spans 15 amino acids. CDR1 is SNHLY, CDR2 FYNNEI, per germline. The CDR3: CASSGTRFSTGELFF. The CDR3 coding sequence is TGTGCCAGCAGTGGGACTCGATTTTCCACCGGGGAGCTGTTTTTT.

This clone was seen a single time. V and J are TRBV7-3 and TRBJ2-5; 7 bases are a match to TRBD2. V shed 4 bases, J shed 3 bases, and the junction held 8 bases outside the gene matches. The CDR3 extends over 15 amino acids. Per germline, CDR1 SGHTA and CDR2 FQGTGA. CDR3 in amino acids: CASSSGSGTEETQYF. CDR3 coding DNA: TGTGCCAGCAGCTCCGGGAGCGGGACGGAAGAGACCCAGTACTTC.

The genes are TRBV27 and TRBJ2-5; D assignment may be TRBD1 or TRBD2 (6 bases each). Germline values: CDR1 MNHEY, CDR2 SMNVEV (reference sequence). Deletions cut 7 bases from V and 2 bases from J, with 17 bases between. The CDR3 is 15 amino acids. DNA for the CDR3: TGTGCCAGCATCCCGGGGGCCCGGGTTCAAGAGACCCAGTACTTC. It is translated as CASIPGARVQETQYF.

The chain is built from TRBV5-8 and TRBJ1-1; D gene uncertain. This CDR3 has 14 residues. Germline CDR1 reads SGHTS; CDR2 reads YDEGEE. Trimming took off 0 bases at V and 4 bases at J, with 10 bases between the two ends. CDR3 DNA: TGTGCCAGCAGCTTGGGAGGTCGGGGCACTGAAGCTTTCTTT. This codes for CASSLGGRGTEAFF.

J is TRBJ2-7 and V is TRBV11-2, with 10 bases aligning to TRBD1. Germline CDR1 and CDR2: SGHAT and FQNNGV. This CDR3 comprises 14 residues. V lost 3 bases and J lost 3; bases outside the gene matches: 2. CDR3 residues: CASSFDRGLYEQYF. The DNA of the CDR3 is TGTGCCAGCAGCTTCGACAGGGGGCTCTACGAGCAGTACTTC.

The chain combines TRBV13 with TRBJ1-1; tentatively, D is TRBD1 (5 bases). Deletions cut 1 base from V and 5 bases from J, with 11 bases between. Germline CDR1 is PRHDT and CDR2 is FYEKMQ (reference sequence). This CDR3 spans 14 amino acids. CDR3 DNA: TGTGCCAGCAGCTTAGATGATAAGGGGACTGAAGCTTTCTTT. Its protein is CASSLDDKGTEAFF.

The chain combines TRBV7-3 with TRBJ2-3, with D possibly being TRBD1 (6 bases). This CDR3 has 13 amino acids. Trimming stripped 2 bases from V and 5 bases from J, with 8 bases between. Germline loops: CDR1 SGHTA, CDR2 FQGTGA. CDR3 in DNA: TGTGCCAGCAGCTTAGGCAGGGGAGATACGCAGTATTTT. This translates into CASSLGRGDTQYF.

This clone is labeled as large. The chain carries TRBV7-9 and TRBJ2-2; 7 bases align to TRBD1. The CDR3 has 16 amino acids. Germline CDR1 is SEHNR and CDR2 is FQNEAQ (reference sequence). Trimming cost V 3 bases and J 5 bases; bases outside gene matches: 9. The CDR3 nucleotides are TGTGCCAGCAGCTTGATTGACAGGGACATTACCGGGGAGCTGTTTTTT. Its translation: CASSLIDRDITGELFF.

This clone turned up a few times. The chain recombines TRBV19 with TRBJ1-5; 9 positions match TRBD1. V lost 10 bases, J lost 7 bases, and 14 bases stayed unmatched. CDR3 length: 15 amino acids. Looked up from germline, CDR1 is LNHDA and CDR2 is SQIVND (reference sequence). CDR3 region: CATTFGGQGFQPQHF. In nucleotides, the CDR3 is TGTGCCACCACGTTCGGGGGACAGGGTTTCCAGCCCCAGCATTTT.

The chain couples TRBV20-1 to TRBJ1-5; perhaps TRBD1 as D (6 bases). Trimming shortened V by 3 bases and J by 7 bases, and 10 bases separated the two germline ends. CDR3 length: 12 residues. In germline, CDR1 is DFQATT, CDR2 SNEGSKA (reference sequence). The CDR3 loop is CSASKGGQPQHF. In nucleotides, the CDR3 is TGCAGTGCTAGTAAGGGGGGGCAGCCCCAGCATTTT.

This chain joins TRBV6-1 and TRBJ2-7; 9 bases map to TRBD2. This CDR3 is 17 amino acids long. Germline assignment: CDR1 MNHNS and CDR2 SASEGT. Losses at the gene ends were 0 bases for V and 0 bases for J; bases not matched to a gene: 6. The CDR3 DNA sequence: TGTGCCAGCAGTGAAGCGTGGGGACTAGCCGGCTCCTACGAGCAGTACTTC. Protein: CASSEAWGLAGSYEQYF.

This chain uses TRBV30 with TRBJ1-1; D not resolved. The CDR3 consists of 14 residues. Trimming removed 3 bases from V and 1 base from J, with 12 bases in between. Germline V gives CDR1 GTSNPN, CDR2 SVGIG (reference sequence). As DNA, the CDR3 is TGTGCCTGGAGACCACATGAGGGGAACACTGAAGCTTTCTTT. As protein: CAWRPHEGNTEAFF.

The J gene is TRBJ1-3, the V gene TRBV18; tentatively, D is TRBD1 (5 bases). This CDR3 region has 16 residues. V gave up 1 base and J gave up 2 bases, with 12 bases separating them. Germline CDR1 KGHSH, CDR2 LQKENI. DNA of the CDR3: TGTGCCAGCTCACCACAATCAACAGGCACTGGAAACACCATATATTTT. Its translation: CASSPQSTGTGNTIYF.

The chain links TRBV7-2 to TRBJ2-4; 7 nucleotides agree with TRBD1. V lost 5 bases, J lost 0 bases, and 13 bases stayed unmatched. In germline, CDR1 is SGHTA, CDR2 FQGNSA. This CDR3 is 18 amino acids long. CDR3 in DNA: TGTGCCAGCAGCCTCGACAGGACAAGGGGGCTAGCCAAAAACATTCAGTACTTC. Translation: CASSLDRTRGLAKNIQYF.

This CDR3 is CAWNPGNSPLHF. The CDR3, as DNA: TGTGCCTGGAACCCAGGAAATTCACCCCTCCACTTT. The chain uses TRBV30 and TRBJ1-6; D not certain. The germline CDR1 and CDR2 sequences are GTSNPN and SVGIG (reference sequence). The V end was cut by 4 bases, the J end by 7 bases, with 8 bases between. The CDR3 length is 12 residues.

This clone was observed a single time. The chain links TRBV19 to TRBJ2-6, with D tentatively TRBD2 (5 bases). Trimming shortened V by 2 bases and J by 0 bases, and 8 bases separated the two germline ends. The CDR3 has 16 residues. CDR1 is LNHDA, CDR2 SQIVND, per germline (reference sequence). The DNA of the CDR3 is TGTGCCAGTAGTATATTCAGCGGCTCTGGGGCCAACGTCCTGACTTTC. Encoded protein: CASSIFSGSGANVLTF.

The rearrangement links TRBV18 to TRBJ2-7; 7 bases map to TRBD1. V lost 4 bases to trimming and J lost 2 bases; unmatched junction nucleotides: 2. CDR1 is KGHSH and CDR2 is LQKENI in the germline V gene. This CDR3 is built from 13 residues. CDR3 residues: CASSQTGPYEQYF. CDR3 nucleotides: TGTGCCAGCTCACAGACAGGGCCCTACGAGCAGTACTTC. Full variable domain (remainder filled in from reference TRBV18 and TRBJ2-7): NAGVMQNPRHLVRRRGQEARLRCSPMKGHSHVYWYRQLPEEGLKFMVYLQKENIIDESGMPKERFSAEFPKEGPSILRIQQVVRGDSAAYFCASSQTGPYEQYFGPGTRLTVT.

CDR3 coding DNA: TGTGCCAGCGGGGCTTCCCAGACTTCCTATGGCTACACCTTC. Protein product: CASGASQTSYGYTF. The chain couples TRBV2 to TRBJ1-2; the D gene is possibly TRBD1 (5 bases). CDR3 length: 14 residues. The V and J ends lost 8 bases and 4 bases respectively, with 17 bases between them. CDR1 and CDR2 from the germline V gene are SNHLY and FYNNEI.